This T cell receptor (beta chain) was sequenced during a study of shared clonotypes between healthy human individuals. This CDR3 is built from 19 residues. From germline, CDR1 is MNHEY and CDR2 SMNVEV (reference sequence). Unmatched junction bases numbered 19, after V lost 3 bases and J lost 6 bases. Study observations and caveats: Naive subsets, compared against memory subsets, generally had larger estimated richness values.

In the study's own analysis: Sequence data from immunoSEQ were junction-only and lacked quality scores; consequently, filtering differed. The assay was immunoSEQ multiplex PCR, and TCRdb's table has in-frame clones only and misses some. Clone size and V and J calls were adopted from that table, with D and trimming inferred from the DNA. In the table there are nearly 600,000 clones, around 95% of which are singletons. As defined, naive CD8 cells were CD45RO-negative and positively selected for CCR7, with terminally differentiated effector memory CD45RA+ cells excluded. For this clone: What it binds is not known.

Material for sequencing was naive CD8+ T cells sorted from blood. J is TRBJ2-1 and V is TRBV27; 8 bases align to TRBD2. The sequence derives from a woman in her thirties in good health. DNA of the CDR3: TGTGCCAGCAGTTTCTCGGGTGGTGGGGCTAGCGGGCCACTCAATGAGCAGTTCTTC. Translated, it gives CASSFSGGGASGPLNEQFF.